A single sample gave rise to the 13 T cell receptor beta chains below, sequenced in a study of T cells in localized non-small cell lung cancer. Sequencing used immunoSEQ multiplex PCR; TCRdb keeps in-frame clones, though not all of them. The repertoire holds approximately 70,000 clones, roughly 80% seen once, with under 5% in the top ten. The specimen was PBMCs, collected before any cancer treatment. All receptors derive from a man aged 40-75 years with stage II lung adenocarcinoma.

The chain employs TRBV6-6 and TRBJ2-7; D is uncertain. The CDR3 length is 14 residues. The germline CDR1 and CDR2 sequences are MNHNY and SVGAGI (reference sequence). Trimming pared 4 bases from V and 3 bases from J, leaving 13 bases between. The CDR3 sequence: CASSLVVGGYEQYF. CDR3 bases: TGTGCCAGCAGTTTAGTCGTAGGTGGCTACGAGCAGTACTTC.

V usage is TRBV11-3 and J usage is TRBJ1-1; D possibly corresponds to TRBD1 (5 bases). The CDR3 runs to 15 residues. Trimming took 4 bases from V and 2 from J, leaving 14 bases between them. Per the germline V gene, CDR1 is SGHNT and CDR2 is YENEEA. CDR3 residues: CASSSPAGLNTEAFF. As DNA, the CDR3 is TGTGCCAGCAGCTCCCCCGCGGGGCTTAACACTGAAGCTTTCTTT.

This clone was seen more than once but under ten times. The chain recombines TRBV6-1 with TRBJ2-6, with 7 bases matching TRBD1. The V gene's germline CDR1 is MNHNS and CDR2 SASEGT. The CDR3 is made up of 18 amino acids. V shed 4 bases and J 0 bases; nucleotides not matched to a gene: 9. The CDR3 here is CASSATGFDYSGANVLTF. CDR3 nucleotides: TGTGCCAGCAGTGCGACAGGGTTTGACTACTCTGGGGCCAACGTCCTGACTTTC.

V is TRBV7-9 and J is TRBJ1-1; 7 bases align to TRBD1. Germline V gene data show CDR1 as SEHNR and CDR2 as FQNEAQ (reference sequence). CDR3 length: 17 amino acids. V was clipped by 5 bases and J by 3 bases; unmatched bases: 15. CDR3 DNA: TGTGCCAGCAGCCTCCAGACAGGGAATAAATTCTACACTGAAGCTTTCTTT. This sequence encodes CASSLQTGNKFYTEAFF.

The gene calls are TRBV28 and TRBJ1-2; D gene unclear. This CDR3 is 12 amino acids long. The germline CDR1 and CDR2 sequences are MDHEN and SYDVKM. Between the trimmed V and J ends, which lost 5 bases and 6 bases, there was a span of 10 bases. The CDR3 loop reads CASSRVEDGYTF. CDR3 coding DNA: TGTGCCAGCAGTAGGGTGGAGGATGGCTACACCTTC.

The rearrangement uses TRBV5-5 and TRBJ1-1; D gene uncertain. Germline lookup yields CDR1 SGHKS and CDR2 YYEKEE (reference sequence). The V end was cut by 3 bases, the J end by 4 bases, with 16 bases between. This CDR3 is 15 amino acids long. CDR3 bases: TGTGCCAGCAGCTCCCCGGGAGGGCTGAGCACTGAAGCTTTCTTT. Translation: CASSSPGGLSTEAFF.

The V and J genes are TRBV29-1 and TRBJ2-1; the D gene is possibly TRBD1 (6 bases). Deletions cut 6 bases from V and 10 bases from J, with 16 bases between. CDR1 and CDR2 (germline): SQVTM, ANQGSEA. The CDR3 consists of 12 residues. The DNA of the CDR3 is TGCAGCGTAGACAGGACGGACGACGAGCAGTTCTTC. Protein product: CSVDRTDDEQFF.

This rearrangement joins TRBV19 to TRBJ1-1, with no clear D. The CDR3 is 12 residues long. Trimming removed 8 bases at V and 3 bases at J, with 10 bases between. Germline V gene lookup returns CDR1 LNHDA and CDR2 SQIVND (reference sequence). Here the CDR3 reads CASRGIDTEAFF. The CDR3 region has the DNA TGTGCCAGTCGGGGAATAGACACTGAAGCTTTCTTT.

This chain joins TRBV12-5 and TRBJ1-2; D uncertain. In germline, CDR1 is LGHNT, CDR2 FRNRAP. The V end was cut by 7 bases, the J end by 8 bases, with 26 bases between. This CDR3 region has 16 residues. CDR3 sequence reads: CASVPSPITRPDGYTF. The CDR3 DNA is TGTGCTAGTGTCCCAAGCCCGATTACCCGACCCGACGGCTACACCTTC.

V gene TRBV10-3 combines with J gene TRBJ1-1, with D perhaps matching TRBD1 (5 bases). V dropped 5 bases and J dropped 1 base, with 20 bases sitting between them. CDR1 is ENHRY, CDR2 SYGVKD, per germline. The length of the CDR3 is 17 residues. The CDR3 spells CAISMGRAIGGNTEAFF. The CDR3, as DNA: TGTGCCATCAGTATGGGAAGGGCGATTGGGGGGAACACTGAAGCTTTCTTT.

The gene calls are TRBV10-3 and TRBJ1-3; tentatively, D is TRBD1 (5 bases). The CDR3 contains 15 residues. CDR1 ENHRY and CDR2 SYGVKD come from the germline V gene. V lost 4 bases to trimming and J lost 0 bases, with 10 bases between them. CDR3 nucleotide sequence: TGTGCCATCAGTGCGGGGCAAAACTCTGGAAACACCATATATTTT. Residues: CAISAGQNSGNTIYF.

V usage is TRBV7-2 and J usage is TRBJ2-7; weak D call: TRBD1 (6 bases). CDR3 length: 13 residues. Germline assignment: CDR1 SGHTA and CDR2 FQGNSA. Trimming removed 2 bases at V and 4 bases at J, with 9 bases between. CDR3 loop: CASSLNRDYEQYF. The CDR3 region has the DNA TGTGCCAGCAGCTTAAACAGGGATTACGAGCAGTACTTC.

This clone was observed a few times. The V gene is TRBV11-3, the J gene TRBJ1-4; TRBD1 agrees at 7 bases. Germline-derived CDR1 and CDR2 are SGHNT and YENEEA. The CDR3 sequence is 16 residues long. Losses at the gene ends were 5 bases for V and 5 bases for J; bases not matched to a gene: 11. CDR3 in DNA: TGTGCCAGCAGCAGGGGGTCACAGGGGCCGAATGAAAAACTGTTTTTT. Protein: CASSRGSQGPNEKLFF. Full variable domain (missing parts from reference TRBV11-3 and TRBJ1-4): EAGVVQSPRYKIIEKKQPVAFWCNPISGHNTLYWYLQNLGQGPELLIRYENEEAVDDSQLPKDRFSAERLKGVDSTLKIQPAELGDSAVYLCASSRGSQGPNEKLFFGSGTQLSVL.